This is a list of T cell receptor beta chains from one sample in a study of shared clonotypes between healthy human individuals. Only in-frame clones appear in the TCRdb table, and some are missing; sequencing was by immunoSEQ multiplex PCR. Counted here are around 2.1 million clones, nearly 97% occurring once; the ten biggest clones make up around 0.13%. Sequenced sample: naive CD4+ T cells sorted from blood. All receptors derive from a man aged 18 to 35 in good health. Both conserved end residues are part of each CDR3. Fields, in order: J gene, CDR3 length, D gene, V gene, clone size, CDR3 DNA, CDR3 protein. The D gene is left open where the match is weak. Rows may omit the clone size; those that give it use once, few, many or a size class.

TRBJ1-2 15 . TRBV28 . TGTGCCAGCAGTTCCCAATCGGGGGCGGGCTATGGCTACACCTTC CASSSQSGAGYGYTF
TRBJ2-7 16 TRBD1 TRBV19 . TGTGCCAGTAGTATAGGGACAGGGGGCCGGACCTACGAGCAGTACTTC CASSIGTGGRTYEQYF
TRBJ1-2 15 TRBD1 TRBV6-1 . TGTGCCAGCAGTGAACCGGGACAGGGGGCGCGAGGCTACACCTTC CASSEPGQGARGYTF
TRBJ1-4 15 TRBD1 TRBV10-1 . TGCGCCAGCAGTGCCGGACAGGCGGGGGATGAAAAACTGTTTTTT CASSAGQAGDEKLFF
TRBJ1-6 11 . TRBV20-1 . TGCAGTGCTTCGTTGGATTCACCCCTCCACTTT CSASLDSPLHF
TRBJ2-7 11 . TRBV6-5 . TGTGCCAGCAGAAACATGGGAGAGCAGTACTTC CASRNMGEQYF
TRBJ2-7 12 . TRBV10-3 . TGTGCCAGCGCCCCTGCAACCTACGAGCAGTACTTC CASAPATYEQYF
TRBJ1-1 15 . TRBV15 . TGTGCCACCAGCAGAGATTCTTTGGGGAACACTGAAGCTTTCTTT CATSRDSLGNTEAFF
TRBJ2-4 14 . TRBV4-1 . TGCGCCAGCAGCCAAAATCTAGCCAAAAACATTCAGTACTTC CASSQNLAKNIQYF
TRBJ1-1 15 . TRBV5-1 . TGCGCCAGCAGCTTGGCCGCGGGGCTGGGCACTGAAGCTTTCTTT CASSLAAGLGTEAFF
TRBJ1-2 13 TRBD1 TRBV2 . TGTGCCAGTTGGGGACAGACCCTCTATGGCTACACCTTC CASWGQTLYGYTF
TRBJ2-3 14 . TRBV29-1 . TGCAGCGTTGTCTGGGGCCCCACGCCAGATACGCAGTATTTT CSVVWGPTPDTQYF
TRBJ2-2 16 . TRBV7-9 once TGTGCCAGCAGCCAGACGCCGGGCCCTCGCACCGGGGAGCTGTTTTTT CASSQTPGPRTGELFF
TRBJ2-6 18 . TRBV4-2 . TGTGCCAGCAGCCAAGAGGGGGGACGAGGAACCGGGGCCAACGTCCTGACTTTC CASSQEGGRGTGANVLTF
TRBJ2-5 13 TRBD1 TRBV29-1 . TGCAGCGTCCGGACAGGGCTCCAAGAGACCCAGTACTTC CSVRTGLQETQYF
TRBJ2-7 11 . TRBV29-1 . TGCAGCGTCCGAGGTACCTACGAGCAGTACTTC CSVRGTYEQYF
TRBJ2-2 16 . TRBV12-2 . TGTGCAAGTCGCTTTCGGATGATTACGAACACCGGGGAGCTGTTTTTT CASRFRMITNTGELFF
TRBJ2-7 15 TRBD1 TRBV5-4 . TGTGCCAGCAGCTTTACAGGACAGGGAGATTACGAGCAGTACTTC CASSFTGQGDYEQYF
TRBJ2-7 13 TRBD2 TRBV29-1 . TGCAGCGTTGGGAGGGGCGGGAGCTACGAGCAGTACTTC CSVGRGGSYEQYF
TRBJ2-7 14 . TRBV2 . TGTGCCAGCAGTGTGAAGGGACTCGCCCACGAGCAGTACTTC CASSVKGLAHEQYF
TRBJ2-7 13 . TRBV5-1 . TGCGCCAGCAGCTTGGGGCCGGCGGACGAGCAGTACTTC CASSLGPADEQYF
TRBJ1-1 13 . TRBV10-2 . TGCGCCAGCCGGGGGCCCGGAGTTTCTGAAGCTTTCTTT CASRGPGVSEAFF
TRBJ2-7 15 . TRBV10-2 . TGCGCCAGCAGGGCCTCGGGGCGCAAGGAATACGAGCAGTACTTC CASRASGRKEYEQYF
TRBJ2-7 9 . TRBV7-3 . TGTGCCAGTAGTACAGGGAACTACTTC CASSTGNYF
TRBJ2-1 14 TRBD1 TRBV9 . TGTGCCACCGCCCCGGGACAGGGGTACAATGAGCAGTTCTTC CATAPGQGYNEQFF
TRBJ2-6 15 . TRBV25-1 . TGTGCCAGCAGTGACACCGGGCTTGGGGCCAACGTCCTGACTTTC CASSDTGLGANVLTF
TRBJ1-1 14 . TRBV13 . TGTGCCAGCAGCTGGGCAGGGAAGGACACTGAAGCTTTCTTT CASSWAGKDTEAFF
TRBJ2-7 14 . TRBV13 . TGTGCCAGCAGCATACCCGGGCTCTCCTACGAGCAGTACTTC CASSIPGLSYEQYF
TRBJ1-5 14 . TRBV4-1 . TGCGCCAGCAGCCCCCGGGGAGGGGAACAGCCCCAGCATTTT CASSPRGGEQPQHF
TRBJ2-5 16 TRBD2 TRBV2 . TGTGCCAGCAGCTCCGGGACTAGCGGTTACCAAGAGACCCAGTACTTC CASSSGTSGYQETQYF
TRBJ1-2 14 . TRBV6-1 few TGTGCCTCCGAAGGACGGGATGCGCCCTATGGCTACACCTTC CASEGRDAPYGYTF
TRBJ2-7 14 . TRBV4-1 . TGCGCCAGCAGCCAAGTGCGGGGGCCCTACGAGCAGTACTTC CASSQVRGPYEQYF
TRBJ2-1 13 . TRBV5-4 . TGTGCCAGCAGCCATGACAGATTCAATGAGCAGTTCTTC CASSHDRFNEQFF
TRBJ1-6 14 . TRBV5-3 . TGTGCCAGAAGCAAGACCGGACTCCCGCCTACCCTCCACTTT CARSKTGLPPTLHF
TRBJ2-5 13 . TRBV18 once TGTGCCAGCTCATCCTACTACCAAGAGACCCAGTACTTC CASSSYYQETQYF
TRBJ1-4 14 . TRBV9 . TGTGCCAGCAGCGTAGGACAACTAAATGAAAAACTGTTTTTT CASSVGQLNEKLFF
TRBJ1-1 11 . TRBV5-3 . TGTGCCAGAAGCTTTATAACTGAAGCTTTCTTT CARSFITEAFF
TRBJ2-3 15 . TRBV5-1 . TGCGCCAGCACCAACCTTGCGGACTACACAGATACGCAGTATTTT CASTNLADYTDTQYF
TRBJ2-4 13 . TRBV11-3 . TGTGCCAGCAGCACTACAGGGTCGGACATTCAGTACTTC CASSTTGSDIQYF
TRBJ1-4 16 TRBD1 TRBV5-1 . TGCGCCAGCAGCTTGGCTGAGGGGGCGCGTGGTGAAAAACTGTTTTTT CASSLAEGARGEKLFF
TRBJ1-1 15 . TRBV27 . TGTGCCAGCAGTTTAGGCAGATTAATGAACACTGAAGCTTTCTTT CASSLGRLMNTEAFF
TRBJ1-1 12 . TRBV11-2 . TGTGCCAGCAGCTTCGGAAGGGTATGGGCTTTCTTT CASSFGRVWAFF
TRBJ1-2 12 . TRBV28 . TGTGCCAGCAGTTTATCCGACCGAGGCTACACCTTC CASSLSDRGYTF
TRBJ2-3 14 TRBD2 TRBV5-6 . TGTGCCAGCAGCTTAGCGGGGGGCCCTGATACGCAGTATTTT CASSLAGGPDTQYF
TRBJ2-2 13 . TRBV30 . TGTGCCTGGACGTGGGACCGTACCGGGGAGCTGTTTTTT CAWTWDRTGELFF
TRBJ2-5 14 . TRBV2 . TGTGCCAGCAGTCCCTGGGGTAGTCAAGAGACCCAGTACTTC CASSPWGSQETQYF
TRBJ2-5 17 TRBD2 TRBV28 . TGTGCCAGCAGTTTGGGAGGGACTAGCGGATACCAAGAGACCCAGTACTTC CASSLGGTSGYQETQYF
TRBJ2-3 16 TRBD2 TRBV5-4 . TGTGCCAGCAGCACACCGACTAGCGGGGTAACAGATACGCAGTATTTT CASSTPTSGVTDTQYF
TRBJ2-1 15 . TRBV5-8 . TGTGCCAGCAGCTTCAGAAACATCCCCTACAATGAGCAGTTCTTC CASSFRNIPYNEQFF
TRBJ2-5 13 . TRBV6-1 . TGTGCCAGCAGTGGGATGGTACAAGAGACCCAGTACTTC CASSGMVQETQYF
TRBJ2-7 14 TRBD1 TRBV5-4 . TGTGCCAGCAGCTTGGCAGGGGGCAACTACGAGCAGTACTTC CASSLAGGNYEQYF
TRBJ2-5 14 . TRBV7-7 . TGTGCTAGCAGCTTAAGACAGGGAGGAGAGACCCAGTACTTC CASSLRQGGETQYF
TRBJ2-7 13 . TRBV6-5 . TGTGCCAGCAGCCAAGACAGGCTACACGAGCAGTACTTC CASSQDRLHEQYF
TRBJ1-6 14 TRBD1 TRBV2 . TGTGCCAGCAGTGCCACAGGGGTAACGTCACCCCTCCACTTT CASSATGVTSPLHF